A single sample gave rise to the 8 T cell receptor beta chains below, sequenced in a study of T cell responses to AZD1222 COVID-19 vaccine. Assay used: immunoSEQ multiplex PCR; TCRdb lists only in-frame clones, some missing. The repertoire holds approximately 160,000 clones, with around 92% as singletons. The sample consisted of peripheral blood, taken on day 0 of AZD1222 vaccination. These TCRs come from an adult in good health.

The J gene is TRBJ2-5, the V gene TRBV12-3 or TRBV12-4, with D perhaps TRBD1 or TRBD2 (6 bases each). CDR3 length: 13 residues. Trimming pared 3 bases from V and 5 bases from J, leaving 10 bases between. The CDR3 bases are TGTGCCAGCAGTTTCGAAGGGGGGGAGACCCAGTACTTC. Protein product: CASSFEGGETQYF.

V and J are TRBV19 and TRBJ1-4, with D unclear. With 4 bases removed from V and 8 bases from J, the gap between germline ends came to 14 bases. CDR1 and CDR2 (germline): LNHDA, SQIVND (reference sequence). This CDR3 has 14 residues. CDR3 in amino acids: CASSTTDAGEKLFF. CDR3 in DNA: TGTGCCAGTAGTACGACGGACGCGGGGGAAAAACTGTTTTTT.

V usage is TRBV2 and J usage is TRBJ1-5; D gene ambiguous. CDR3 length: 14 amino acids. The V gene lost 4 bases and the J gene lost 2 bases, with 9 bases spanning the gap. Germline values: CDR1 SNHLY, CDR2 FYNNEI. In DNA form, the CDR3 reads TGTGCCAGCAGTGCTTCAGGAGGCAATCAGCCCCAGCATTTT. The encoded protein is CASSASGGNQPQHF.

The chain uses TRBV4-1 and TRBJ1-4; D is undetermined. The CDR3 has 16 residues. The V and J ends lost 4 bases and 3 bases respectively, with 15 bases between them. Germline V gene data show CDR1 as MGHRA and CDR2 as YSYEKL. In nucleotides, the CDR3 is TGCGCCAGCAGCCGAGGCCCCGGGGTTTCTAATGAAAAACTGTTTTTT. This encodes CASSRGPGVSNEKLFF.

The chain is built from TRBV11-2 and TRBJ2-1; 14 bases fit TRBD2. Germline CDR1 is SGHAT and CDR2 is FQNNGV. The CDR3 has 19 amino acids. Trimming removed 0 bases from V and 9 bases from J; junction bases left unmatched: 13. CDR3 DNA: TGTGCCAGCAGCTTAGACAGACGGACTAGCGGGGGGTCCCCGGCTGAGCAGTTCTTC. This gives the protein CASSLDRRTSGGSPAEQFF. Combining the CDR3 with reference TRBV11-2 and TRBJ2-1 gives the whole variable domain EAGVAQSPRYKIIEKRQSVAFWCNPISGHATLYWYQQILGQGPKLLIQFQNNGVVDDSQLPKDRFSAERLKGVDSTLKIQPAKLEDSAVYLCASSLDRRTSGGSPAEQFFGPGTRLTVL.

The V call is TRBV5-5, the J call TRBJ2-4; TRBD1 aligns across 8 bases. Germline trimming cut 4 bases from V and 3 bases from J; bases unmatched to any gene: 9. Germline CDR1 and CDR2: SGHKS and YYEKEE (reference sequence). The CDR3 extends over 16 amino acids. The CDR3 coding sequence is TGTGCCAGCAGCACGACAGGGGTGGTGGTCAAAAACATTCAGTACTTC. This encodes CASSTTGVVVKNIQYF. Together with reference TRBV5-5 and TRBJ2-4, the CDR3 gives the full variable domain: DAGVTQSPTHLIKTRGQQVTLRCSPISGHKSVSWYQQVLGQGPQFIFQYYEKEERGRGNFPDRFSARQFPNYSSELNVNALLLGDSALYLCASSTTGVVVKNIQYFGAGTRLSVL.

The gene calls are TRBV3-1 (or the pseudogene TRBV3-2) and TRBJ2-3; 10 bases fit TRBD2. The germline V gene has CDR1 LGHDT and CDR2 YNNKEL (reference sequence). This CDR3 spans 17 amino acids. The junction had 7 bases not matched to a gene; V was cut back by 3 bases and J by 1 base. CDR3 loop: CASSQRLAGAGTDTQYF. In nucleotides, the CDR3 is TGTGCCAGCAGCCAGAGGCTAGCGGGGGCTGGCACAGATACGCAGTATTTT.

This clone was detected a few times. The chain links TRBV11-2 to TRBJ1-2; TRBD1 matches at 7 bases. The length of the CDR3 is 17 residues. Losses at the gene ends were 6 bases for V and 2 bases for J; bases not matched to a gene: 15. The V gene's germline CDR1 is SGHAT and CDR2 FQNNGV. Written as DNA, the CDR3 is TGTGCCAGCAGAGAGATGCGATCGAGGGGGCGAAACTATGGCTACACCTTC. This translates into CASREMRSRGRNYGYTF.